Listed below are T cell receptor beta chains from one sample, sequenced in a study of blood T cell repertoires in COVID-19. Sequencing was performed with immunoSEQ multiplex PCR; in TCRdb, only in-frame clones are kept and a portion is missing. This table holds some 150,000 clones, more than 70% found once. Sequenced material: peripheral blood. The source is a human donor in a cohort sampled during active COVID-19. Both conserved end residues are part of each CDR3. D genes are given only for firm matches. A row's size may be missing; if present it is once, few, many or a size class.

j_call clone_size v_call d_call cdr3_aa cdr3_nt
TRBJ2-1 . TRBV11-2 TRBD2 CASSSDNGGAYNEQFF TGTGCCAGCAGCTCCGATAACGGGGGGGCCTACAATGAGCAGTTCTTC
TRBJ1-4 . TRBV29-1 TRBD1 CSVGGQGEKLFF TGCAGCGTCGGTGGACAGGGGGAAAAACTGTTTTTT
TRBJ1-4 . TRBV5-4 TRBD1 CASSLTGTGNEKLFF TGTGCCAGCAGCTTAACCGGGACAGGGAACGAAAAACTGTTTTTT
TRBJ1-5 . TRBV28 . CASSLSRAVNNQPQHF TGTGCCAGCAGTTTATCGCGGGCGGTAAACAATCAGCCCCAGCATTTT
TRBJ2-5 . TRBV5-1 . CASSLEGRETQYF TGCGCCAGCAGCTTGGAAGGGAGAGAGACCCAGTACTTC
TRBJ2-3 . TRBV7-3 TRBD1 CASSPDRGFTDTQYF TGTGCCAGCAGTCCCGACAGGGGGTTCACAGATACGCAGTATTTT
TRBJ2-3 few TRBV19 TRBD1 CASSISDREIADTQYF TGTGCCAGTAGTATAAGTGACAGGGAAATAGCAGATACGCAGTATTTT
TRBJ2-7 . TRBV25-1 TRBD1 CASSEQLNGTGESYEQYF TGTGCCAGCAGTGAGCAGCTAAATGGGACAGGGGAGTCCTACGAGCAGTACTTC
TRBJ1-5 . TRBV19 . CASSTRTVQPQHF TGTGCCAGTAGTACCCGGACAGTTCAGCCCCAGCATTTT
TRBJ2-1 . TRBV6-1 TRBD2 CASSEPTARLAGARGQFF TGTGCCAGCAGTGAACCGACTGCAAGACTAGCGGGGGCCCGTGGGCAGTTCTTC
TRBJ1-5 few TRBV7-7 TRBD1 CASSFTGQGGNSNQPQHF TGTGCTAGCAGCTTTACGGGACAGGGCGGGAATAGCAATCAGCCCCAGCATTTT
TRBJ2-7 . TRBV30 TRBD2 CAWSFGSGRNEQYF TGTGCCTGGAGCTTCGGTAGCGGGAGAAACGAGCAGTACTTC
TRBJ1-4 . TRBV4-2 . CASSLGIRENEKLFF TGTGCCAGCAGCCTCGGGATTCGAGAGAATGAAAAACTGTTTTTT
TRBJ1-2 . TRBV6-5 . CASSYRTGNKYGYTF TGTGCCAGCAGTTACCGTACAGGGAATAAGTATGGCTACACCTTC
TRBJ2-7 . TRBV7-6 . CASSLVTGGKGEQYF TGTGCCAGCAGCTTAGTCACCGGGGGTAAGGGCGAGCAGTACTTC